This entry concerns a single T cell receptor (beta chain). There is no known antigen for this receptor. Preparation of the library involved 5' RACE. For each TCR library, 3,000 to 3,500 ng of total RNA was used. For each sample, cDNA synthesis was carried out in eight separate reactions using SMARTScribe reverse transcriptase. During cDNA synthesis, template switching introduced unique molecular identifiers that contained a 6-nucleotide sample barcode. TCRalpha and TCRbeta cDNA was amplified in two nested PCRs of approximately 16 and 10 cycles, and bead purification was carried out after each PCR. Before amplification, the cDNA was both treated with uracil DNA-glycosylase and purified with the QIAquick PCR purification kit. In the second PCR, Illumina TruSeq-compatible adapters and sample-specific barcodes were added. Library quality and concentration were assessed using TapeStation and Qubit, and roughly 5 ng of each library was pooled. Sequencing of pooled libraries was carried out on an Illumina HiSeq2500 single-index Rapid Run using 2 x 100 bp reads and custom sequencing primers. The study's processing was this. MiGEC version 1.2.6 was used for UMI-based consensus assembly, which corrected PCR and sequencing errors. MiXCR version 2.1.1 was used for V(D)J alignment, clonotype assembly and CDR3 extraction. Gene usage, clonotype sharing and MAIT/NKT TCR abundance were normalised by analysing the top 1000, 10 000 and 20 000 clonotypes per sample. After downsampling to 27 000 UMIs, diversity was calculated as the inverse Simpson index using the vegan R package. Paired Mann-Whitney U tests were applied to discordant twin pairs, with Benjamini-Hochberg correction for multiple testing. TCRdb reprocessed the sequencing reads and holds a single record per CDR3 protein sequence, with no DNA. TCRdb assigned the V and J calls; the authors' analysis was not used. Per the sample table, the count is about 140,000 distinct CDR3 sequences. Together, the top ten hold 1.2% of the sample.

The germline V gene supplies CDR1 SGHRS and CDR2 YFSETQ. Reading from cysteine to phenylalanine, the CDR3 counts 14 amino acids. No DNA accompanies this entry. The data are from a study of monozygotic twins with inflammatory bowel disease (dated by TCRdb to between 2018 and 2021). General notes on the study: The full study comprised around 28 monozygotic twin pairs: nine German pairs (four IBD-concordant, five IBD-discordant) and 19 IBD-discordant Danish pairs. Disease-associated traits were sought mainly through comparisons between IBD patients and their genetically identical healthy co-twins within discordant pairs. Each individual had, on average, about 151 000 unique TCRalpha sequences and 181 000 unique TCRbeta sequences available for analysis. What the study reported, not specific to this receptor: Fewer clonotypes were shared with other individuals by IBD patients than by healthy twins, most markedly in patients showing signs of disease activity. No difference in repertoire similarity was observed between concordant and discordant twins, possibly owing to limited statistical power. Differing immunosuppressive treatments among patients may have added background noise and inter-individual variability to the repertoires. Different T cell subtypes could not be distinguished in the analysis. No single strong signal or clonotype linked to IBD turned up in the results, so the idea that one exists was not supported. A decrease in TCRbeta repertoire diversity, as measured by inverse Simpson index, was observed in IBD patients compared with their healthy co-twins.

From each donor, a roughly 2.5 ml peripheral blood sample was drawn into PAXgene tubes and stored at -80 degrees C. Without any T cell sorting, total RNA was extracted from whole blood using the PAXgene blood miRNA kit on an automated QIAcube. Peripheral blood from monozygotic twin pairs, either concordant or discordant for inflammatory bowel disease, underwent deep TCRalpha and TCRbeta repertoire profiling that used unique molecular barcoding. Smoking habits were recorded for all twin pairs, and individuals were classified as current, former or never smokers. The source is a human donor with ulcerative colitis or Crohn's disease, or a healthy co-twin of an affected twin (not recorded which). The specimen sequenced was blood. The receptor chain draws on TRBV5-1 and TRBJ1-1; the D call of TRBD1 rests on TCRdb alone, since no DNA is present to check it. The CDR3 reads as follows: CASSIRGVNTEAFF.